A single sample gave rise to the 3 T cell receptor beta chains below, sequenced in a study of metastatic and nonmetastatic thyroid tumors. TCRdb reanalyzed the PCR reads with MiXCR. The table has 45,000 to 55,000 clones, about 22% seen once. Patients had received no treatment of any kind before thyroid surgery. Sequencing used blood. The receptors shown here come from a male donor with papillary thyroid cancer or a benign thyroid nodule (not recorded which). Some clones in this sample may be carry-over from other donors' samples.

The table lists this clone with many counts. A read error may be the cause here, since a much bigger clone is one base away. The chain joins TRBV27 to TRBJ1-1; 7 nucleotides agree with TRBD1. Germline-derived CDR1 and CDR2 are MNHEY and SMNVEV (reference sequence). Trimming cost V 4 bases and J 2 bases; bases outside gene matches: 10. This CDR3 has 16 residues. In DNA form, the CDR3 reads TGTGCCAGCAGTTCACCAGGGACAGAGGAAAACACTGAAGCTTTCTTT. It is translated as CASSSPGTEENTEAFF.

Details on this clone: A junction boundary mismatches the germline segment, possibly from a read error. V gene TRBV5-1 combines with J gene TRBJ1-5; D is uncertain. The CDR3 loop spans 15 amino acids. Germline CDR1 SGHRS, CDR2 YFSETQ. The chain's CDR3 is CASSLDVAGGKPHHF. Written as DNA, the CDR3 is TGCGCCAGCAGCTTGGATGTGGCAGGAGGGAAGCCCCATCATTTT.

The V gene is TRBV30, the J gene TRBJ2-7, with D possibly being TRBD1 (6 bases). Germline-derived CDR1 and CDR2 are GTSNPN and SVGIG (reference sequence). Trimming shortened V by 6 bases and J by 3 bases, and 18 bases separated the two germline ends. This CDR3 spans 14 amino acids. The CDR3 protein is CACSRTESIYEQYF. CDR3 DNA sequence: TGTGCCTGTTCTCGGACAGAGAGCATCTACGAGCAGTACTTC.